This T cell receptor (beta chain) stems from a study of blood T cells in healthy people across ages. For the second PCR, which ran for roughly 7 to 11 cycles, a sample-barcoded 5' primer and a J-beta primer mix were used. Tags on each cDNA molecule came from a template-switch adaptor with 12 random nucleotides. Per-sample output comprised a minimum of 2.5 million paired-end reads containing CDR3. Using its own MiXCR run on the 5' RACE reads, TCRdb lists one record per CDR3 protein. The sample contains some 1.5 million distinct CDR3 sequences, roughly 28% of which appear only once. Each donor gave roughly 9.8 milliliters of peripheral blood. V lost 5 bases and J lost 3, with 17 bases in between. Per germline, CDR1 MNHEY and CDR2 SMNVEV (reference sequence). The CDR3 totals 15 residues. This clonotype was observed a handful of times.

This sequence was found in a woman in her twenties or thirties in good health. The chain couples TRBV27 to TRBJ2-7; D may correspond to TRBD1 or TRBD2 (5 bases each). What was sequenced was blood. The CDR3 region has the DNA TGTGCCAGCAGTCGTTTGTGGGGGTCGAACTACGAGCAGTACTTC. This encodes CASSRLWGSNYEQYF.